This T cell receptor beta chain was identified in a study of T cell changes during pregnancy in multiple sclerosis. With regard to this clone: The DNA is omitted, as the CDR3 cannot be located on it reliably, and the CDR3 follows TCRdb's listing.

Per germline, CDR1 MGHDK and CDR2 SYGVNS. Termini included, the CDR3 measures 17 amino acids. Repertoires were generated with immunoSEQ multiplex PCR, while TCRdb's copy carries only in-frame clones and drops some. This repertoire shows more than 50,000 clones, less than 95% found once; its top ten account for under 0.6%. The receptor's source is a female donor in good health, enrolled as a control in a pregnancy study. The chain joins TRBV25-1 to TRBJ1-6; the D call of TRBD1 is as the table states it, not checked on the DNA. The specimen was CD4+ T cells from peripheral blood mononuclear cells, collected after pregnancy. CDR3 sequence reads: CASSGETGAFFGSPLHF.